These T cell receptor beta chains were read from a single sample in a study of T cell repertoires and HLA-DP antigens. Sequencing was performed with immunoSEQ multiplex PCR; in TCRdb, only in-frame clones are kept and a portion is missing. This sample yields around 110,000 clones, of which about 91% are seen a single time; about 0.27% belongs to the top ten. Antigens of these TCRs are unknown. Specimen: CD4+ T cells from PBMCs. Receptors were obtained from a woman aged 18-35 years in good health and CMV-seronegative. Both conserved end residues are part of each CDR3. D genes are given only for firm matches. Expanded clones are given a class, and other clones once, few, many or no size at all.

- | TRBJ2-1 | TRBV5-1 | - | TGCGCCAGCAGCTCTAGCTTGGAACCGGGGGTCTCCTACAATGAGCAGTTCTTC | CASSSSLEPGVSYNEQFF
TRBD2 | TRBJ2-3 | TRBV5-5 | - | TGTGCCAGCAGCTTGAGCGGGGGGGCAACAGATACGCAGTATTTT | CASSLSGGATDTQYF
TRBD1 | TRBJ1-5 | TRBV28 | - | TGTGCCAGCAGTCGGACAGGGGGCTATCAGCCCCAGCATTTT | CASSRTGGYQPQHF
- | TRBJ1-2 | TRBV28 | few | TGTGCCAGCACAGGAGACGGCTACACCTTC | CASTGDGYTF
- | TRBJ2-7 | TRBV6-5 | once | TGTGCCAGCAGCCTGGGACTTTTCTACGAGCAGTACTTC | CASSLGLFYEQYF
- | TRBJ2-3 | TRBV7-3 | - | TGTGCCAGCAGCAGGGGGGGCAACACAGATACGCAGTATTTT | CASSRGGNTDTQYF
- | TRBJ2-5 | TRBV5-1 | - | TGCGCCAGCAGCTTCCCCCGGGGAGGCCAAGAGACCCAGTACTTC | CASSFPRGGQETQYF
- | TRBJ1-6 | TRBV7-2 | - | TGTGCCAGCAGCCTCACGAATAATTCACCCCTCCACTTT | CASSLTNNSPLHF
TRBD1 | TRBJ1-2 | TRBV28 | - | TGTGCCAGCAGTCCCCAGGGGGATGGCTACACCTTC | CASSPQGDGYTF
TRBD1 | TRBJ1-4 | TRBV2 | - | TGTGCCAGCAGCCAACCGGGACAGGGGGCGGAAAAACTGTTTTTT | CASSQPGQGAEKLFF
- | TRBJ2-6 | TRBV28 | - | TGTGCCAGCACCTTACACCCCGGGACCGGGGGGCTCTTTGGGGCCAACGTCCTGACTTTC | CASTLHPGTGGLFGANVLTF
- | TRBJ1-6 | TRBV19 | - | TGTGCCAGTAGTAATTTGGGTAGTAATTCACCCCTCCACTTT | CASSNLGSNSPLHF
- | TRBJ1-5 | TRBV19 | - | TGTGCCAGTAGTATAGTTTGGGGGGACTATAGCAATCAGCCCCAGCATTTT | CASSIVWGDYSNQPQHF
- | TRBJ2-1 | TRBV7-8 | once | TGTGCCAGCAGCTTAATTTTTAACTACAATGAGCAGTTCTTC | CASSLIFNYNEQFF
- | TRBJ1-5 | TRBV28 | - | TGTGCCAGCAGTTTAATGGGCATCGGGAGCAATCAGCCCCAGCATTTT | CASSLMGIGSNQPQHF
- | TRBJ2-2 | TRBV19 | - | TGTGCCAGTAGTATTTGGGCCGGGGAGCTGTTTTTT | CASSIWAGELFF
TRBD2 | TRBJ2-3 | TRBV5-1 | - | TGCGCCAGCAGCTTTGGACTAGCGGGAGGAGATACGCAGTATTTT | CASSFGLAGGDTQYF
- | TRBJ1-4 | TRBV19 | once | TGTGCCAGTAGTCGACCCAGAGCAACTAATGAAAAACTGTTTTTT | CASSRPRATNEKLFF
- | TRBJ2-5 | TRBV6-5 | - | TGTGCCACCCGGAGGTTAGCAAGTAGAGAGACCCAGTACTTC | CATRRLASRETQYF
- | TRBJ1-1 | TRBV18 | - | TGTGCCAGCTCCCTAAACAGGGCTGAAGCTTTCTTT | CASSLNRAEAFF
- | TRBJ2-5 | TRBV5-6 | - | TGTGCCAGTTCCAATTGGTACCAAGAGACCCAGTACTTC | CASSNWYQETQYF
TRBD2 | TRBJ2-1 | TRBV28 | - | TGTGCCAGCAGTCGCAGCGGGAGGGGCCAATTCTTC | CASSRSGRGQFF
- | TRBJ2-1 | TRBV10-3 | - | TGTGCCACGACCTGGGTAGGGGCCCCCTACAATGAGCAGTTCTTC | CATTWVGAPYNEQFF
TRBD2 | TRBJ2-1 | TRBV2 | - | TGTGCCAGCAATACCCGGGAGGGATACAATGAGCAGTTCTTC | CASNTREGYNEQFF
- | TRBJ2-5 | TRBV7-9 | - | TGTGCCAGCAGCTTAGCGCAGATCCAAGAGACCCAGTACTTC | CASSLAQIQETQYF
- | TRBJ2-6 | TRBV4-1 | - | TGCGCCAGCAGCCTCATCCCCCAGGGCTTCTCTGGGGCCAACGTCCTGACTTTC | CASSLIPQGFSGANVLTF
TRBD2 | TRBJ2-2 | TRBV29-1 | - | TGCAGCGTTGAGGCGGGAGTGAACACCGGGGAGCTGTTTTTT | CSVEAGVNTGELFF
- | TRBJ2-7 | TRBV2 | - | TGTGCCAGCAAGGTCAGCTCCTACGAGCAGTACTTC | CASKVSSYEQYF
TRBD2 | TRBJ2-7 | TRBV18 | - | TGTGCCAGCTCACCAGGGACTAGCGGGATCGTTTCCTACGAGCAGTACTTC | CASSPGTSGIVSYEQYF
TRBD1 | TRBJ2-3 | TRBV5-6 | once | TGTGCCAGCAGCTCTCTTATCCGGGACAGGGATGAAGATACGCAGTATTTT | CASSSLIRDRDEDTQYF
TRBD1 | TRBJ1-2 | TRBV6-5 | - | TGTGCCAGCAGTTACGACAGGGCAGGCTATGGCTACACCTTC | CASSYDRAGYGYTF
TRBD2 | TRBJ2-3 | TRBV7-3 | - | TGTGCCAGCAGCCGGTTGGGGAGGACTAGCGGGTACCTCTCTAGCACAGATACGCAGTATTTT | CASSRLGRTSGYLSSTDTQYF